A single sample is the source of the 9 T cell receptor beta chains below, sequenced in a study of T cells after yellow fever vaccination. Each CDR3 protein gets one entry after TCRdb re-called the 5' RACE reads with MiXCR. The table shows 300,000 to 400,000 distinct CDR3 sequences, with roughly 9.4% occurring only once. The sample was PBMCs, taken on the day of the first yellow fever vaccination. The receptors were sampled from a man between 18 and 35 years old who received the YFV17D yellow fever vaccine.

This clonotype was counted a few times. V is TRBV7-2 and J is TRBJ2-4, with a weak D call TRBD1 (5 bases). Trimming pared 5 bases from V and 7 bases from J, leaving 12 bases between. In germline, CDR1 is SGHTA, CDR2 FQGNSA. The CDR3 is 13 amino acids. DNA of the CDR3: TGTGCCAGCAGCCAGCCAGGGTGGAACATTCAGTACTTC. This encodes CASSQPGWNIQYF.

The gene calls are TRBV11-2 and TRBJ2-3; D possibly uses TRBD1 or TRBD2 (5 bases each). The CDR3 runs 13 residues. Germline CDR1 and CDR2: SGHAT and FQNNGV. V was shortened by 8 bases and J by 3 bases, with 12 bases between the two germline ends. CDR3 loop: CASWGRTTDTQYF. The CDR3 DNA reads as TGTGCCAGCTGGGGCAGGACTACAGATACGCAGTATTTT. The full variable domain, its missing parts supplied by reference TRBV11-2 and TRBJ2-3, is EAGVAQSPRYKIIEKRQSVAFWCNPISGHATLYWYQQILGQGPKLLIQFQNNGVVDDSQLPKDRFSAERLKGVDSTLKIQPAKLEDSAVYLCASWGRTTDTQYFGPGTRLTVL.

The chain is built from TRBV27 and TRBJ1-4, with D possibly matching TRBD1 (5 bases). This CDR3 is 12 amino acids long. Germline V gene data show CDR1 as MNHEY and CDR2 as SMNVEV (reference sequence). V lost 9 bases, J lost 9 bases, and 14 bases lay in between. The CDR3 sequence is CASGGQGQKLFF. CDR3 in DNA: TGTGCCAGTGGAGGGCAGGGACAAAAACTGTTTTTT.

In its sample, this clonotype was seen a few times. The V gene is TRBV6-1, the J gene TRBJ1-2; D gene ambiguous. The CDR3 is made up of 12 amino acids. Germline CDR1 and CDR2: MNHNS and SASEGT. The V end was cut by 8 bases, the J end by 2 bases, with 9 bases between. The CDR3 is CASRIINYGYTF. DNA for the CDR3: TGTGCCAGCCGTATAATAAACTATGGCTACACCTTC.

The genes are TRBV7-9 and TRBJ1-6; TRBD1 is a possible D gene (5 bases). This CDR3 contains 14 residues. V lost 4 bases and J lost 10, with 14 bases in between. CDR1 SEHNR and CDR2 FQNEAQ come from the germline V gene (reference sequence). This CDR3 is CASSSPGVWSPLHF. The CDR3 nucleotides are TGTGCCAGCAGCTCTCCGGGGGTTTGGTCACCCCTCCACTTT. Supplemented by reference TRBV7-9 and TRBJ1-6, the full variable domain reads DTGVSQNPRHKITKRGQNVTFRCDPISEHNRLYWYRQTLGQGPEFLTYFQNEAQLEKSRLLSDRFSAERPKGSFSTLEIQRTEQGDSAMYLCASSSPGVWSPLHFGNGTRLTVT.

The CDR3 bases are TGTGCCAGCAGCGACCGTCAGAACACTGAAGCTTTCTTT. Protein product: CASSDRQNTEAFF. This chain connects TRBV3-1 to TRBJ1-1; D unresolved. CDR1 LGHDT and CDR2 YNNKEL come from the germline V gene (reference sequence). Trimming removed 5 bases from V and 1 base from J, with 8 bases in between. The CDR3 runs to 13 residues.

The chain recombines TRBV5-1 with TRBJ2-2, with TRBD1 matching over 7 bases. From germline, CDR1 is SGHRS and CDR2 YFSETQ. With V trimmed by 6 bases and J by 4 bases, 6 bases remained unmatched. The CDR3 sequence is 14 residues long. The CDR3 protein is CASKGQAGTGELFF. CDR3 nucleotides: TGCGCCAGCAAAGGACAGGCCGGCACCGGGGAGCTGTTTTTT.

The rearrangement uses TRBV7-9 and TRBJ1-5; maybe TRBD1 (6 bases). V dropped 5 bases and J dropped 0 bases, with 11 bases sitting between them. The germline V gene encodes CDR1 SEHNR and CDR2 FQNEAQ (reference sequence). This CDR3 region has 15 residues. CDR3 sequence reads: CASSPGAGSNQPQHF. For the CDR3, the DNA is TGTGCCAGCAGCCCGGGGGCGGGTAGCAATCAGCCCCAGCATTTT.

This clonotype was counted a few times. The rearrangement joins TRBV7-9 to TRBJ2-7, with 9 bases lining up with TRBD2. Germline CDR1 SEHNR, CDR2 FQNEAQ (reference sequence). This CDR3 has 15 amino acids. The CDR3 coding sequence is TGTGCCAGCAGCTTAGTAGCGGGGGTGGCCTCACTTACCTTCGTC. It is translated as CASSLVAGVASLTFV.